This entry is about one T cell receptor (beta chain). A read error may produce the germline difference seen at one junction end. RNA transcripts provided the source from which TCR beta CDR3 regions were amplified. With the HTBI primer set, the TCR CDR3 went through a first round of RT-PCR. TCRdb passed the multiplex PCR reads through MiXCR, listing each CDR3 protein once. Of about 640,000 distinct CDR3 sequences in the sample, around 20% were seen once. This CDR3 comprises 16 residues. CDR1 and CDR2 (germline): MDHEN, SYDVKM. The sample originates from a study of T cells in Graves' hyperthyroidism and ophthalmopathy.

The chain couples TRBV28 to TRBJ2-6, with 9 positions matching TRBD1. The sequence came from a man aged 25 to 40 with Graves' ophthalmopathy. Source material: blood. CDR3 region: CASTGTGTSGSNVLTF. The CDR3 bases are TGTGCCAGCACCGGGACAGGGACTTCTGGGTCCAACGTCCTGACTTTC. Using reference TRBV28 and TRBJ2-6 for the parts outside the CDR3, the full variable domain is DVKVTQSSRYLVKRTGEKVFLECVQDMDHENMFWYRQDPGLGLRLIYFSYDVKMKEKGDIPEGYSVSREKKERFSLILESASTNQTSMYLCASTGTGTSGSNVLTFGAGSRLTVL.